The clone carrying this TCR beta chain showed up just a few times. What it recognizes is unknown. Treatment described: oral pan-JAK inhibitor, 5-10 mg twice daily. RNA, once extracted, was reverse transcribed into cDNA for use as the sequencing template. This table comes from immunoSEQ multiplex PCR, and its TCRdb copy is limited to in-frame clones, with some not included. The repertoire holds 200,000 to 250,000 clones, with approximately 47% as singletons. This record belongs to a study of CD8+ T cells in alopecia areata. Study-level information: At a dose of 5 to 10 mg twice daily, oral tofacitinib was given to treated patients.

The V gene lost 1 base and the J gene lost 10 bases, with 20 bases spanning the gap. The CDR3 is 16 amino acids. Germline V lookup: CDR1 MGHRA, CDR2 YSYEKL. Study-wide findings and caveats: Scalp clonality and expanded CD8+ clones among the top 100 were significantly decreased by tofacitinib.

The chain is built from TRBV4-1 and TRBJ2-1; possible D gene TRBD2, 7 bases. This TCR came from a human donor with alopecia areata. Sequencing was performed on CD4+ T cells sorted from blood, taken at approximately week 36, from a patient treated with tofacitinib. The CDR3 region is CASSQGLTAGAREQFF. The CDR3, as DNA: TGCGCCAGCAGCCAAGGGCTTACGGCGGGGGCAAGAGAGCAGTTCTTC.